Detailed here is one T cell receptor beta chain. The antigen is not known. This record belongs to a study of blood T cells in healthy people across ages. Study outcomes and limitations: Estimated diversity, derived from one million T cells, was regarded as an underestimate.

Together with a sample-barcoded 5' primer, a J-beta primer mix was included in a second PCR lasting roughly 6 to 12 cycles. Using its own MiXCR run on the 5' RACE reads, TCRdb lists one record per CDR3 protein. The table lists 1.5 million to 2 million distinct CDR3 sequences, 30% to 40% of them singletons, with around 23% in the top ten. Germline assignment: CDR1 SGHTA and CDR2 FQGNSA. This CDR3 contains 16 residues. The J segment lost 4 bases and the V segment lost 8 bases, leaving 12 bases of the junction unmatched. The sequenced sample consisted of blood. V usage is TRBV7-2 and J usage is TRBJ2-1; 9 positions match TRBD2. The sequence was obtained from a human donor in good health. CDR3 amino acids: CASRVNGLARYNEQFF. In nucleotides, the CDR3 is TGTGCCAGCCGGGTCAATGGACTAGCGCGTTACAATGAGCAGTTCTTC.